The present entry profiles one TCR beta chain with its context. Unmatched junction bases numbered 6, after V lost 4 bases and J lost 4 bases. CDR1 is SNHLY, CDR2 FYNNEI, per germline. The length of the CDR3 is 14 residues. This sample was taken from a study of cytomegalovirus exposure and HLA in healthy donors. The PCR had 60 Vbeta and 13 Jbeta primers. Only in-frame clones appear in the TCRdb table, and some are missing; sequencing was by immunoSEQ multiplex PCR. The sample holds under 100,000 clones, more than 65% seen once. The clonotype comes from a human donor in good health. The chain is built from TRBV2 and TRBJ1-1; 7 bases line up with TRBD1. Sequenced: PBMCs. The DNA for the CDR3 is TGTGCCAGCAGTGGTGACAGGGTTTTCACTGAAGCTTTCTTT. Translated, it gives CASSGDRVFTEAFF.